The present T cell receptor beta chain was sequenced within a study of T cell repertoires in cytomegalovirus infection. As for the study in general: CMV infection together with matching HLA type was indicated by public TCR beta signatures. General study points: Cumulative public TCR beta family frequency identified carriers of CMV plus the relevant HLA. CMV-specific TCR beta clonotypes restricted by HLA-C were the ones dominating the ex vivo response.

Germline values: CDR1 MNHEY, CDR2 SVGEGT. The V and J ends lost 2 bases and 4 bases, in that order; junction bases with no gene match: 9. This CDR3 contains 17 residues. A few counts support this clonotype. The target antigen is unknown. TCRdb used MiXCR to reprocess the reads, holding one entry per CDR3 protein. The data hold some 400,000 distinct CDR3 sequences, with about a sixth observed a single time. Sequenced sample: PBMCs. J is TRBJ2-2 and V is TRBV6-2 or TRBV6-3; 8 bases are shared with TRBD1. This receptor was obtained from a human donor in good health (CMV status not recorded). Some clones in this sample may be carry-over from other donors' samples. CDR3 DNA sequence: TGTGCCAGCAGTTACCGGACAGGGAAGATTAGCACCGGGGAGCTGTTTTTT. Residues: CASSYRTGKISTGELFF.